The text below deals with one T cell receptor (beta chain). Antigen specificity is unknown. One entry per CDR3 protein results from TCRdb running MiXCR on the reads. The table includes 600,000 to 800,000 distinct CDR3 sequences, roughly 24% detected once. The CDR3 has 17 amino acids. CDR1 is MNHEY, CDR2 SVGEGT, per germline. Trimming removed 0 bases at V and 13 bases at J, with 25 bases between. This specimen comes from a study of T cell repertoires in cytomegalovirus infection. Background on the study: Matching HLA type and CMV infection were both indicated by public TCR beta signatures. Broader study findings: There were carriers of CMV plus the relevant HLA, and cumulative public TCR beta family frequency identified them. What dominated the ex vivo response were HLA-C-restricted CMV-specific TCR beta clonotypes.

J is TRBJ1-5 and V is TRBV6-2 or TRBV6-3, with D hard to call. Sequencing input: CD8+ T cells from PBMCs. This receptor was taken from a human donor in good health (CMV status not recorded). Some clones in this sample may be carry-over from other donors' samples. The chain's CDR3 is CASSYSRKGEGRADQHF. CDR3 nucleotides: TGTGCCAGCAGTTACTCGAGAAAGGGAGAAGGTAGGGCCGATCAGCATTTT.